Shown below are 18 T cell receptor beta chains from a single sample sequenced in a study of blood T cell repertoires in COVID-19. TCRdb keeps only in-frame clones here, not all; method: immunoSEQ multiplex PCR. The sample has about 350,000 clones, roughly 89% seen once. Sequencing input: peripheral blood. These receptors were obtained from a woman aged 55-75 years with COVID-19, enrolled during active disease.

This clone has a single count. The genes are TRBV11-2 and TRBJ2-5, with 14 bases identical to TRBD2. From germline, CDR1 is SGHAT and CDR2 FQNNGV. V was clipped by 8 bases and J by 2 bases; unmatched bases: 4. This CDR3 is 15 amino acids long. The CDR3 loop reads CASLRTSGGQETQYF. The CDR3 DNA reads as TGTGCCAGCCTCCGGACTAGCGGGGGGCAAGAGACCCAGTACTTC.

This chain connects TRBV4-2 to TRBJ2-1, with TRBD1 matching 9 bases. The CDR3 runs 14 residues. V lost 3 bases and J lost 8; bases outside the gene matches: 5. Germline V CDR1 and CDR2: LGHNA, YNFKEQ. The CDR3 sequence is CASSHRTGDYEQFF. In DNA, the CDR3 is TGTGCCAGCAGCCATAGGACAGGGGACTATGAGCAGTTCTTC.

This clone was detected only once. V gene TRBV2 combines with J gene TRBJ2-7, with D possibly matching TRBD1 (6 bases). The germline V and J ends were trimmed by 7 bases and 2 bases, with 18 bases remaining between them. CDR1 is SNHLY, CDR2 FYNNEI, per germline. CDR3 size: 15 residues. The CDR3 region is CASTGLSGVTYEQYF. CDR3 nucleotide sequence: TGTGCCAGCACCGGGTTGTCAGGGGTCACCTACGAGCAGTACTTC.

The V call is TRBV5-1, the J call TRBJ1-2; D unresolved. Trimming left V 0 bases short and J 3 bases short, with 12 bases between. Germline V lookup: CDR1 SGHRS, CDR2 YFSETQ. The CDR3 consists of 15 residues. The CDR3 is CASSLGSGLDYGYTF. The CDR3 DNA is TGCGCCAGCAGCTTGGGATCGGGTCTAGACTATGGCTACACCTTC.

The V call is TRBV5-1, the J call TRBJ1-4; tentative D call: TRBD1 (6 bases). This CDR3 spans 16 amino acids. Looked up from germline, CDR1 is SGHRS and CDR2 is YFSETQ. Deletions cut 0 bases from V and 1 base from J, with 10 bases between. The CDR3 nucleotides are TGCGCCAGCAGCTTGGACAGGGTTAGAACTAATGAAAAACTGTTTTTT. It yields the protein CASSLDRVRTNEKLFF.

This chain connects TRBV5-5 to TRBJ2-7; D possibly corresponds to TRBD1 (5 bases). Trimming cost V 3 bases and J 4 bases, with 14 bases left between them. The CDR3 is 14 residues long. In germline, CDR1 is SGHKS, CDR2 YYEKEE (reference sequence). CDR3 protein: CASSYGAGPYEQYF. The CDR3 coding sequence is TGTGCCAGCAGCTATGGGGCAGGGCCGTACGAGCAGTACTTC.

There are a few counts of this clone. The gene calls are TRBV12-3 or TRBV12-4 and TRBJ1-1; D is ambiguous. This CDR3 is built from 13 residues. The V end was cut by 3 bases, the J end by 3 bases, with 8 bases between. In nucleotides, the CDR3 is TGTGCCAGCAGTTTTATTCGGGACACTGAAGCTTTCTTT. Its translation: CASSFIRDTEAFF.

The genes are TRBV7-9 and TRBJ1-3; 8 bases fit TRBD1. This CDR3 has 16 amino acids. Germline V gene lookup returns CDR1 SEHNR and CDR2 FQNEAQ (reference sequence). V trimming: 4 bases; J trimming: 0 bases; junction bases outside the gene matches: 5. The CDR3 DNA sequence: TGTGCCAGCAGCTCCAGACAGGGGAGCTCTGGAAACACCATATATTTT. Its protein product is CASSSRQGSSGNTIYF.

The gene calls are TRBV28 and TRBJ1-2; D is unresolved. Germline V CDR1 and CDR2: MDHEN, SYDVKM. V lost 5 bases, J lost 4 bases, and 8 bases lay in between. The CDR3 covers 12 residues. CDR3 in DNA: TGTGCCAGCAGTCCTCGGGGCTATGGCTACACCTTC. It yields the protein CASSPRGYGYTF.

V gene TRBV28 combines with J gene TRBJ1-5; a weak D match, TRBD1 (6 bases). V dropped 4 bases and J dropped 3 bases, with 13 bases sitting between them. The CDR3 length is 15 residues. Germline-derived CDR1 and CDR2 are MDHEN and SYDVKM. The CDR3 region is CASSSPRQANQPQHF. The DNA of the CDR3 is TGTGCCAGCAGTTCACCCCGACAGGCCAATCAGCCCCAGCATTTT.

J is TRBJ2-2 and V is TRBV18; D is perhaps TRBD2 (6 bases). Trimming left V 0 bases short and J 4 bases short, with 12 bases between. Germline V CDR1 and CDR2: KGHSH, LQKENI. The CDR3 has 16 residues. The CDR3 region has the DNA TGTGCCAGCTCACCACCGAGCCAGGGAGGCACCGGGGAGCTGTTTTTT. It translates to CASSPPSQGGTGELFF.

The chain links TRBV5-1 to TRBJ2-2; 7 nucleotides align to TRBD1. Per the germline V gene, CDR1 is SGHRS and CDR2 is YFSETQ. The CDR3 is 16 amino acids. Trimming removed 0 bases from V and 0 bases from J; junction bases left unmatched: 2. The CDR3 coding sequence is TGCGCCAGCAGCTTGGGGGACAGACCGAACACCGGGGAGCTGTTTTTT. Translating it yields CASSLGDRPNTGELFF.

The V and J genes are TRBV14 and TRBJ2-7, with D possibly matching TRBD1 (6 bases). Germline CDR1 SGHDN, CDR2 FVKESK. The CDR3 runs to 14 residues. The V and J ends lost 2 bases and 2 bases respectively, with 10 bases between them. CDR3 loop: CASSQWDITYEQYF. CDR3 sequence (DNA): TGTGCCAGCAGCCAATGGGACATCACCTACGAGCAGTACTTC.

V gene TRBV7-9 combines with J gene TRBJ2-1; 8 nucleotides match TRBD1. CDR1 and CDR2 (germline): SEHNR, FQNEAQ (reference sequence). The CDR3 spans 14 residues. Trimming removed 1 base from V and 7 bases from J; junction bases left unmatched: 3. The CDR3 bases are TGTGCCAGCAGCTTAGGACAGGGGTGGAATGAGCAGTTCTTC. It specifies CASSLGQGWNEQFF.

The J gene is TRBJ2-4, the V gene TRBV5-1; tentative D call: TRBD2 (6 bases). Trimming shortened V by 0 bases and J by 0 bases, and 10 bases separated the two germline ends. The CDR3 consists of 16 residues. In germline, CDR1 is SGHRS, CDR2 YFSETQ. The CDR3: CASSLVTGVAKNIQYF. The CDR3 coding sequence is TGCGCCAGCAGCTTGGTTACGGGAGTAGCCAAAAACATTCAGTACTTC.

The genes are TRBV19 and TRBJ1-1, with unresolved D. The CDR3 is 14 amino acids. Trimming removed 5 bases at V and 5 bases at J, with 15 bases between. Germline loops: CDR1 LNHDA, CDR2 SQIVND (reference sequence). In DNA form, the CDR3 reads TGTGCCAGTAGTTTTGTGCCGGGAGTGACTGAAGCTTTCTTT. Translating it yields CASSFVPGVTEAFF.

V gene TRBV5-5 combines with J gene TRBJ1-2; the D is unclear. CDR1 is SGHKS, CDR2 YYEKEE, per germline (reference sequence). The length of the CDR3 is 13 residues. Trimming removed 2 bases from V and 4 bases from J, with 9 bases in between. The CDR3 reads CASSLEEVYGYTF. In DNA, the CDR3 is TGTGCCAGCAGCTTAGAGGAAGTCTATGGCTACACCTTC.

This clone was counted a single time. Distinct nucleotide sequences in the sample also encode this CDR3. The rearrangement joins TRBV6-5 to TRBJ2-1, with 13 nucleotides matching TRBD2. Germline loops: CDR1 MNHEY, CDR2 SVGAGI. The junction had 3 bases not matched to a gene; V was cut back by 6 bases and J by 4 bases. The CDR3 is made up of 15 amino acids. The CDR3 sequence: CASSRTSGGYNEQFF. Written as DNA, the CDR3 is TGTGCCAGCAGCCGGACTAGCGGGGGTTACAATGAGCAGTTCTTC.